These 22 T cell receptor beta chains share one sample of origin, sequenced in a study of blood T cell repertoires in COVID-19. Produced via immunoSEQ multiplex PCR; TCRdb's table is partial and in-frame only. Here the sample spans roughly 170,000 clones, 65% to 85% being singletons. Sequenced sample: PBMCs or T cells enriched from blood (not recorded which). The receptors here all came from a woman between 40 and 50 years old with acute COVID-19.

The rearrangement joins TRBV11-3 to TRBJ1-5; TRBD1 is a possible D gene (5 bases). The CDR3 extends over 16 amino acids. Germline-derived CDR1 and CDR2 are SGHNT and YENEEA. V shed 4 bases and J shed 2 bases, with 15 bases lying between them. CDR3 loop: CASSSQGWVGNQPQHF. The CDR3 nucleotides are TGTGCCAGCAGCTCCCAGGGCTGGGTGGGCAATCAGCCCCAGCATTTT. Combining the CDR3 with reference TRBV11-3 and TRBJ1-5 gives the whole variable domain EAGVVQSPRYKIIEKKQPVAFWCNPISGHNTLYWYLQNLGQGPELLIRYENEEAVDDSQLPKDRFSAERLKGVDSTLKIQPAELGDSAVYLCASSSQGWVGNQPQHFGDGTRLSIL.

The chain carries TRBV23-1 and TRBJ2-1; D call uncertain. TRBV23-1 is an ORF; its function is uncertain. V was shortened by 0 bases and J by 10 bases, with 13 bases between the two germline ends. The CDR3 is 14 amino acids. CDR3 DNA sequence: TGCGCCAGCAGTCAATCAGGCAGGCTCCGGGAGCAGTTCTTC. It codes for CASSQSGRLREQFF.

The rearrangement joins TRBV7-2 to TRBJ2-1; TRBD2 agrees at 9 bases. The V gene end was trimmed by 4 bases and the J gene end by 2 bases; junction bases not matched to a gene: 3. This CDR3 region has 15 residues. CDR1 and CDR2 from the germline V gene are SGHTA and FQGNSA. The CDR3: CASSSRTSAYNEQFF. The CDR3 DNA sequence: TGTGCCAGCAGCTCCCGGACTAGCGCCTACAATGAGCAGTTCTTC.

The chain combines TRBV7-9 with TRBJ2-3, with 7 bases aligning to TRBD1. The germline CDR1 and CDR2 sequences are SEHNR and FQNEAQ (reference sequence). Trimming removed 5 bases from V and 3 bases from J; junction bases left unmatched: 17. The CDR3 runs 18 residues. For the CDR3, the DNA is TGTGCCAGCAGCCCCCTCGGTGACAGGGTCTTTTCGACAGATACGCAGTATTTT. Encoded protein: CASSPLGDRVFSTDTQYF.

This clone was observed many times. The V call is TRBV7-6, the J call TRBJ2-5, with TRBD2 identical over 11 bases. The ends lost 1 base at V and 5 bases at J; junction bases unmatched: 9. This CDR3 spans 17 amino acids. The V gene's germline CDR1 is SGHVS and CDR2 FNYEAQ. The CDR3 here is CASSLEPLAGGGETQYF. CDR3 coding DNA: TGTGCCAGCAGCTTAGAGCCTCTAGCGGGAGGTGGGGAGACCCAGTACTTC.

The chain recombines TRBV5-4 with TRBJ2-2; 12 bases are shared with TRBD2. The length of the CDR3 is 17 residues. J was trimmed by 0 bases and V by 5 bases; bases with no gene match: 5. Germline CDR1 SGHNT, CDR2 YYREEE (reference sequence). The CDR3 sequence is CASSPSGRGSNTGELFF. The CDR3 region has the DNA TGTGCCAGCAGTCCTAGCGGGAGGGGCTCGAACACCGGGGAGCTGTTTTTT.

The chain is built from TRBV11-2 and TRBJ2-5; 13 positions agree with TRBD2. The CDR3 is made up of 17 amino acids. CDR1 and CDR2 (germline): SGHAT, FQNNGV. Trimming took 4 bases from V and 3 from J; bases not matched to a gene: 8. The CDR3 DNA follows: TGTGCCAGCAGCTCTCCCTGGGGACTAGCGGGGAAAGAGACCCAGTACTTC. It yields the protein CASSSPWGLAGKETQYF. The variable domain in full, completed from reference TRBV11-2 and TRBJ2-5, reads EAGVAQSPRYKIIEKRQSVAFWCNPISGHATLYWYQQILGQGPKLLIQFQNNGVVDDSQLPKDRFSAERLKGVDSTLKIQPAKLEDSAVYLCASSSPWGLAGKETQYFGPGTRLLVL.

The rearrangement joins TRBV6-5 to TRBJ1-1; D is unclear. This CDR3 comprises 14 residues. CDR1 and CDR2 from the germline V gene are MNHEY and SVGAGI. The V end lost 2 bases, the J end lost 1 base, and 8 bases lay between the germline ends. CDR3 in amino acids: CASSYGNRNTEAFF. The CDR3 nucleotides are TGTGCCAGCAGTTACGGTAACAGGAACACTGAAGCTTTCTTT.

The chain recombines TRBV5-5 with TRBJ1-5, with a possible D match to TRBD1 (6 bases). The germline CDR1 and CDR2 sequences are SGHKS and YYEKEE (reference sequence). The CDR3 is 16 amino acids. V was clipped by 4 bases and J by 0 bases, with 14 bases between them. The CDR3 region has the DNA TGTGCCAGCAGCCTCCGGGGGGACACTAGCAATCAGCCCCAGCATTTT. It encodes CASSLRGDTSNQPQHF.

The chain combines TRBV3-1 (or the pseudogene TRBV3-2) with TRBJ1-1, with a possible D match to TRBD1 (5 bases). V was pared by 1 base and J by 5 bases, with 14 bases between. This CDR3 spans 15 amino acids. Germline V gene sequence: CDR1 LGHDT, CDR2 YNNKEL (reference sequence). In DNA form, the CDR3 reads TGTGCCAGCAGCCAAGCTGCGTGGGGGGGAACTGAAGCTTTCTTT. This codes for CASSQAAWGGTEAFF.

This clone was detected once. This chain uses TRBV11-3 with TRBJ2-7; D is possibly TRBD2 (6 bases). The closer fit of TRBJ2-1 to the DNA end suggests the J call may be wrong. CDR3 length: 14 amino acids. Per germline, CDR1 SGHNT and CDR2 YENEEA. Written as DNA, the CDR3 is TGTGCCAGCAGATCATCGGAGGGTTACAATGAGCAGTTCTTC. This codes for CASRSSEGYNEQFF.

This clone turned up a few times. The chain recombines TRBV9 with TRBJ1-3; no definite D call. The germline CDR1 and CDR2 sequences are SGDLS and YYNGEE. The CDR3 runs to 15 residues. The V and J ends lost 0 bases and 0 bases respectively, with 7 bases between them. The CDR3 DNA is TGTGCCAGCAGCGTAGATTCTTACTCTGGAAACACCATATATTTT. Translated: CASSVDSYSGNTIYF.

V usage is TRBV7-2 and J usage is TRBJ2-3, with 9 bases aligning to TRBD2. From germline, CDR1 is SGHTA and CDR2 FQGNSA. Trimming removed 1 base from V and 11 bases from J; junction bases left unmatched: 10. The CDR3 extends over 15 amino acids. The CDR3 loop is CASSLGLAVQGVQYF. Written as DNA, the CDR3 is TGTGCCAGCAGCTTAGGACTAGCGGTTCAAGGAGTGCAGTATTTT.

This chain uses TRBV7-9 with TRBJ1-1; the match to TRBD1 covers 8 bases. CDR1 SEHNR and CDR2 FQNEAQ come from the germline V gene (reference sequence). V gave up 2 bases and J gave up 3 bases; unmatched junction bases: 5. This CDR3 spans 15 amino acids. The DNA for the CDR3 is TGTGCCAGCAGCTTATCGGACAGGGTGGACACTGAAGCTTTCTTT. Translating it yields CASSLSDRVDTEAFF.

The rearrangement uses TRBV2 and TRBJ1-2, with D tentatively TRBD1 (6 bases). Germline CDR1 and CDR2: SNHLY and FYNNEI. The CDR3 runs to 13 residues. V was clipped by 3 bases and J by 8 bases, with 13 bases between them. The CDR3 loop reads CASSENREHGYTF. The CDR3 DNA follows: TGTGCCAGCAGTGAGAACAGGGAGCACGGCTACACCTTC.

The chain is built from TRBV7-9 and TRBJ1-4; 9 positions agree with TRBD1. The V and J ends lost 5 bases and 7 bases, in that order; junction bases with no gene match: 5. Germline V CDR1 and CDR2: SEHNR, FQNEAQ (reference sequence). The CDR3 runs to 14 residues. The CDR3 DNA is TGTGCCAGCAGCCCGGACAGGGGAAGTGAAAAACTGTTTTTT. This translates into CASSPDRGSEKLFF.

The chain has TRBV7-8 and TRBJ2-1; unclear D gene. Germline V gene lookup returns CDR1 SGHVS and CDR2 FQNEAQ. This CDR3 has 14 residues. The V end was cut by 5 bases, the J end by 0 bases, with 8 bases between. The CDR3 DNA is TGTGCCAGCAGCCCGAAGAGCTCCTACAATGAGCAGTTCTTC. Amino acids: CASSPKSSYNEQFF.

The gene calls are TRBV12-5 and TRBJ1-1, with TRBD1 identical over 7 bases. This CDR3 is built from 14 residues. Trimming at V came to 7 bases and at J to 0 bases, leaving 5 bases not matched to a gene. Germline V gene data show CDR1 as LGHNT and CDR2 as FRNRAP. Here the CDR3 reads CASDLGQMNTEAFF. The DNA of the CDR3 is TGTGCTAGTGACCTGGGACAGATGAACACTGAAGCTTTCTTT. Variable domain in full (rest from reference TRBV12-5 and TRBJ1-1): DARVTQTPRHKVTEMGQEVTMRCQPILGHNTVFWYRQTMMQGLELLAYFRNRAPLDDSGMPKDRFSAEMPDATLATLKIQPSEPRDSAVYFCASDLGQMNTEAFFGQGTRLTVV.

This clone was seen a few times. The gene calls are TRBV6-4 and TRBJ2-2, with 12 bases lining up with TRBD2. V lost 3 bases and J lost 4; bases outside the gene matches: 0. This CDR3 spans 15 amino acids. The germline V gene encodes CDR1 MRHNA and CDR2 SNTAGT. The CDR3 DNA is TGTGCCAGCAGTGAGACTAGCGGGAGCACCGGGGAGCTGTTTTTT. Its protein product is CASSETSGSTGELFF.

The gene calls are TRBV11-2 and TRBJ2-7; 11 bases align to TRBD2. Germline V gene sequence: CDR1 SGHAT, CDR2 FQNNGV. CDR3 size: 15 residues. The junction had 7 bases not matched to a gene; V was cut back by 5 bases and J by 4 bases. For the CDR3, the DNA is TGTGCCAGCAGCCCGACTAGCGGGGTGCGGTACGAGCAGTACTTC. Protein: CASSPTSGVRYEQYF.

The rearrangement links TRBV6-5 to TRBJ1-1; the D is unclear. The CDR3 totals 13 residues. V lost 2 bases to trimming and J lost 6 bases, with 10 bases between them. CDR1 MNHEY and CDR2 SVGAGI come from the germline V gene. In DNA, the CDR3 is TGTGCCAGCAGTTACGACGGGTTTGCTGAAGCTTTCTTT. Its protein product is CASSYDGFAEAFF.

The J gene is TRBJ2-7, the V gene TRBV6-2 or TRBV6-3; tentative D call: TRBD2 (5 bases). The CDR3 is 15 residues long. Germline V CDR1 and CDR2: MNHEY, SVGEGT. The V and J ends lost 2 bases and 0 bases respectively, with 11 bases between them. The CDR3 region is CASSYREPSSYEQYV. The CDR3 DNA reads as TGTGCCAGCAGTTACCGGGAACCCAGCTCCTACGAGCAGTACGTC.